This T cell receptor (beta chain) was retrieved from a study of shared clonotypes between healthy human individuals. The overall study: Each donor's CD8 memory used one plate, CD8 naive two, each CD4 subset three.

General observations from the study: Large depth notwithstanding, sorted-subset sequencing proved incomplete by rarefaction. Naive subsets generally had larger estimated richness than memory subsets.

A remark on this clone: Its antigen is as yet unknown. Other DNA sequences in the sample encode the same CDR3.

CDR3 length: 15 residues. Germline V gene lookup returns CDR1 LNHDA and CDR2 SQIVND (reference sequence). V lost 2 bases and J 3 bases, leaving 11 bases between the germline ends. Clones were sequenced by immunoSEQ multiplex PCR, and TCRdb holds only the in-frame ones, with some missing. The table includes around 1.9 million clones, 85% to 95% detected once. Positively selected for CCR7, the CD45RO-negative cells used as naive CD8 cells excluded terminally differentiated effector memory CD45RA+ cells. Recent acute infections and vaccinations were absent in the healthy HIV-negative adult donors. The V call is TRBV19, the J call TRBJ2-1; a weak D match, TRBD1 (6 bases). The sequenced material came from naive CD8+ T cells from PBMCs. This receptor was identified in a man aged 18 to 35 in good health. Some clones in this sample may be carry-over from other donors' samples. The CDR3 loop is CASSITGLSYNEQFF. The CDR3 bases are TGTGCCAGTAGTATAACAGGGTTGAGCTACAATGAGCAGTTCTTC.